One sample yielded the 10 T cell receptor beta chains listed below, sequenced in a study of memory CD4+ T cells and cytomegalovirus serostatus. Single viable CD3+CD4+CD8-CD45RO+ cells were sorted as the memory CD4+ T cells. Generated by immunoSEQ multiplex PCR, the TCRdb table keeps only in-frame clones and is missing some. The data show 30,000 to 40,000 clones, roughly four fifths seen once. The specimen was memory CD4+ T cells from blood. The receptors were sampled from an adult in good health and CMV-seronegative.

The V and J genes are TRBV5-1 and TRBJ1-2; D is perhaps TRBD1 (5 bases). The length of the CDR3 is 14 residues. The germline V gene has CDR1 SGHRS and CDR2 YFSETQ. V dropped 0 bases and J dropped 6 bases, with 12 bases sitting between them. The CDR3 sequence is CASSLAPGSDGYTF. The CDR3 DNA is TGCGCCAGCAGCTTGGCGCCAGGGTCGGATGGCTACACCTTC. The full variable domain, its missing parts supplied by reference TRBV5-1 and TRBJ1-2, is KAGVTQTPRYLIKTRGQQVTLSCSPISGHRSVSWYQQTPGQGLQFLFEYFSETQRNKGNFPGRFSGRQFSNSRSEMNVSTLELGDSALYLCASSLAPGSDGYTFGSGTRLTVV.

This clone was seen more than once but under ten times. The V and J genes are TRBV7-6 and TRBJ2-2; tentatively, D is TRBD1 (5 bases). V shed 5 bases and J shed 7 bases, with 14 bases lying between them. The CDR3 consists of 14 residues. In germline, CDR1 is SGHVS, CDR2 FNYEAQ. The CDR3 sequence is CASSQSTVRGELFF. The CDR3 coding sequence is TGTGCCAGCAGCCAATCGACAGTTCGCGGGGAGCTGTTTTTT. The full variable domain, its missing parts supplied by reference TRBV7-6 and TRBJ2-2, is GAGVSQSPRYKVTKRGQDVALRCDPISGHVSLYWYRQALGQGPEFLTYFNYEAQQDKSGLPNDRFSAERPEGSISTLTIQRTEQRDSAMYRCASSQSTVRGELFFGEGSRLTVL.

The J gene is TRBJ2-7, the V gene TRBV14; D is perhaps TRBD1 (6 bases). There are 13 residues in the CDR3. V shed 0 bases and J shed 9 bases, with 12 bases lying between them. Per the germline V gene, CDR1 is SGHDN and CDR2 is FVKESK. The CDR3 nucleotides are TGTGCCAGCAGCCAAGATCGTACAGGGAGGCAGTACTTC. It encodes CASSQDRTGRQYF.

This clone was counted only a few times. One end of the junction does not line up with germline, which may come from a read error. The V call is TRBV7-7, the J call TRBJ2-1; 8 bases are shared with TRBD2. Germline CDR1 is SSHAT and CDR2 is FNYEAQ (reference sequence). The CDR3 is 15 amino acids. CDR3: CASSQRGGPTNEQFF. The DNA of the CDR3 is TGTGCTAGCAGTCAACGGGGGGGCCCTACCAATGAGCAGTTCTTC.

The chain recombines TRBV6-5 with TRBJ2-5, with TRBD2 matching 8 bases. The J call may be in error: the DNA end matches TRBJ2-7 better. Germline CDR1 and CDR2: MNHEY and SVGAGI. CDR3 size: 16 residues. The CDR3 spells CASSYPQGSGTYEQYF. CDR3 coding DNA: TGTGCCAGCAGTTACCCCCAGGGTAGCGGGACCTACGAGCAGTACTTC.

The chain is built from TRBV25-1 and TRBJ1-5; D remains ambiguous. The V and J ends lost 1 base and 6 bases respectively, with 10 bases between them. There are 14 residues in the CDR3. Germline V gene lookup returns CDR1 MGHDK and CDR2 SYGVNS. The DNA of the CDR3 is TGTGCCAGCAGTGAATCTGGGGAGGCTCAGCCCCAGCATTTT. Protein sequence: CASSESGEAQPQHF.

V is TRBV30 and J is TRBJ1-6; maybe TRBD1 (5 bases). The V end was cut by 0 bases, the J end by 17 bases, with 14 bases between. The germline V gene encodes CDR1 GTSNPN and CDR2 SVGIG (reference sequence). This CDR3 comprises 12 residues. As DNA, the CDR3 is TGTGCCTGGAGTGTACAAGCAGGGCTCTTCCACTTT. Translation: CAWSVQAGLFHF.

V gene TRBV6-5 combines with J gene TRBJ1-6; 9 bases agree with TRBD1. V shed 6 bases and J 7 bases; nucleotides not matched to a gene: 4. This CDR3 spans 14 amino acids. Germline V CDR1 and CDR2: MNHEY, SVGAGI. The CDR3, as DNA: TGTGCCAGCAGCCAGGACAGGGGAAATTCACCCCTCCACTTT. This encodes CASSQDRGNSPLHF.

In this sample, this clone turned up once. The CDR3 carries no conserved terminal phenylalanine or tryptophan, so it likely arises from a read error. It is unclear where the CDR3 begins or ends on the DNA, so no DNA is shown, and the CDR3 is as TCRdb lists it. This chain connects TRBV6-8 to TRBJ1-2; the D call in the table, TRBD1, was not verified against the DNA. Germline V lookup: CDR1 MNHGY, CDR2 SAAAGT. Inclusive of both ends, the CDR3 amounts to 10 amino acids. The CDR3 loop is CASSYSPGAL.

The rearrangement uses TRBV11-3 and TRBJ2-3, with 7 bases lining up with TRBD2. This CDR3 is built from 12 residues. Germline V CDR1 and CDR2: SGHNT, YENEEA. V shed 5 bases and J 5 bases; nucleotides not matched to a gene: 1. The CDR3 DNA reads TGTGCCAGCAGCCCGGGGGGAGATACGCAGTATTTT. It encodes CASSPGGDTQYF. Supplemented by reference TRBV11-3 and TRBJ2-3, the full variable domain reads EAGVVQSPRYKIIEKKQPVAFWCNPISGHNTLYWYLQNLGQGPELLIRYENEEAVDDSQLPKDRFSAERLKGVDSTLKIQPAELGDSAVYLCASSPGGDTQYFGPGTRLTVL.